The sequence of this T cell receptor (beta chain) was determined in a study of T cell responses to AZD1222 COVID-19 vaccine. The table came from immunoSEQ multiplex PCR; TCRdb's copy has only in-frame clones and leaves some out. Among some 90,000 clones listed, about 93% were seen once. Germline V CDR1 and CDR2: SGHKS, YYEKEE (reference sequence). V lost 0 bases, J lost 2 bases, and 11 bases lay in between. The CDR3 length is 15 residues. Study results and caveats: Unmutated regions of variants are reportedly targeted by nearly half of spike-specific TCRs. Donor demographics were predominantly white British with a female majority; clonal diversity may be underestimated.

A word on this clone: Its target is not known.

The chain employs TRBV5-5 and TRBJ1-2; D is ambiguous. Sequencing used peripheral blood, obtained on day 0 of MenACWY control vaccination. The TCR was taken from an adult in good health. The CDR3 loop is CASSLAGEGNYGYTF. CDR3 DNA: TGTGCCAGCAGCTTGGCCGGTGAGGGAAACTATGGCTACACCTTC. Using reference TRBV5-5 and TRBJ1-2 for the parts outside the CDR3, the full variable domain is DAGVTQSPTHLIKTRGQQVTLRCSPISGHKSVSWYQQVLGQGPQFIFQYYEKEERGRGNFPDRFSARQFPNYSSELNVNALLLGDSALYLCASSLAGEGNYGYTFGSGTRLTVV.